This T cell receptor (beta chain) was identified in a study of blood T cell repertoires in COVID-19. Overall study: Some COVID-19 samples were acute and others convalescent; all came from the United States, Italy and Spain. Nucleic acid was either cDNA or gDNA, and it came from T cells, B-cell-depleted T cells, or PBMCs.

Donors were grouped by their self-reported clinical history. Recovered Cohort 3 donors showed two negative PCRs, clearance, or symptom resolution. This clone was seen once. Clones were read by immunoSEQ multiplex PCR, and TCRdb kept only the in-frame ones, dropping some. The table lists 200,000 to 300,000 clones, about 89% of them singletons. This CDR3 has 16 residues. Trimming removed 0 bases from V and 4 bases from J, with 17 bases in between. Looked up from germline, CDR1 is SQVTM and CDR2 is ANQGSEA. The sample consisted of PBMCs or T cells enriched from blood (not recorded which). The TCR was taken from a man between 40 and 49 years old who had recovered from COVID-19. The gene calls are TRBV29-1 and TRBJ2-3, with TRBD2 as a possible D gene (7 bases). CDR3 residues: CSVEEGGGALADTQYF. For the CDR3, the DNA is TGCAGCGTTGAAGAGGGTGGGGGGGCTCTGGCAGATACGCAGTATTTT.